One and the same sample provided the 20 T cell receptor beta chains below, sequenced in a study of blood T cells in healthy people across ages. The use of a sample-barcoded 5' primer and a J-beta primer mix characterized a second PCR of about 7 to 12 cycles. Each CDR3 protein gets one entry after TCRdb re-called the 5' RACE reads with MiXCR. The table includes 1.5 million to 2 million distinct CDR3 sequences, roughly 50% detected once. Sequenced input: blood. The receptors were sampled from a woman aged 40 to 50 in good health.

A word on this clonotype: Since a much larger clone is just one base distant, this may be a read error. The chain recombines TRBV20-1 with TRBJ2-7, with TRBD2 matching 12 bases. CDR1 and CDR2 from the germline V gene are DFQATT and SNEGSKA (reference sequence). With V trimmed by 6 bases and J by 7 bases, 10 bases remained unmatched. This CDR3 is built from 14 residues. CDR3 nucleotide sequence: TGCAGTGCAAAGACTAGCGGGGGATACAATGAGCAGTACTTC. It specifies CSAKTSGGYNEQYF.

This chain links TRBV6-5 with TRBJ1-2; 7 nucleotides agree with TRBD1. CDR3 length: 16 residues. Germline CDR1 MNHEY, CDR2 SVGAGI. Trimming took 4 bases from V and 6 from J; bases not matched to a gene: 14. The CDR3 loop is CASSFQKSGQVNGYTF. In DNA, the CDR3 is TGTGCCAGCAGTTTCCAGAAAAGCGGACAGGTTAATGGCTACACCTTC.

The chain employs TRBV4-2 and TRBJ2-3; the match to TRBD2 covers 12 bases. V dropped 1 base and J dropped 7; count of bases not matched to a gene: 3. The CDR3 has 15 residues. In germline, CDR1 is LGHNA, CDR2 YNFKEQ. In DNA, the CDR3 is TGTGCCAGCAGCCAAGGACTAGCGGGGGCTTATACGCAGTATTTT. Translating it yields CASSQGLAGAYTQYF.

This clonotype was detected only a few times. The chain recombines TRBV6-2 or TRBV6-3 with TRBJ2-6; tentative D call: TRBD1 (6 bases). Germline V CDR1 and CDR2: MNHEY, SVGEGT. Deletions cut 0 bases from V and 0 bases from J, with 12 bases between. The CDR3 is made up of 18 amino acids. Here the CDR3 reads CASSYSGTKSSGANVLTF. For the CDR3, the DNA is TGTGCCAGCAGTTACTCCGGGACAAAGAGCTCTGGGGCCAACGTCCTGACTTTC.

The CDR3 is CASSFGGGQDEQYF. For the CDR3, the DNA is TGCGCCAGCAGCTTTGGTGGGGGCCAGGATGAGCAGTACTTC. The J gene is TRBJ2-5, the V gene TRBV5-1, with D maybe TRBD1 (6 bases). The CDR3 covers 14 residues. Trimming cost V 2 bases and J 11 bases, with 19 bases left between them. The V gene's germline CDR1 is SGHRS and CDR2 YFSETQ.

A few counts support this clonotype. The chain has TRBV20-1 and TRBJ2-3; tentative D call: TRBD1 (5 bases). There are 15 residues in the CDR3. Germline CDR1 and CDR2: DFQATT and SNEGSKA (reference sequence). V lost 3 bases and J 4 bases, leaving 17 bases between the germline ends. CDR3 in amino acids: CSARGPSPRPDTQYF. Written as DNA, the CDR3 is TGCAGTGCTAGGGGGCCCTCCCCCCGCCCAGATACGCAGTATTTT.

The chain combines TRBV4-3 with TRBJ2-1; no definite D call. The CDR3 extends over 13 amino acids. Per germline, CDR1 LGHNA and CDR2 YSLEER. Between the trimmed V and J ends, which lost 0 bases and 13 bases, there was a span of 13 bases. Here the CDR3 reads CASSQDPRETQFF. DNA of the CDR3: TGCGCCAGCAGCCAAGACCCTCGAGAGACCCAGTTCTTC.

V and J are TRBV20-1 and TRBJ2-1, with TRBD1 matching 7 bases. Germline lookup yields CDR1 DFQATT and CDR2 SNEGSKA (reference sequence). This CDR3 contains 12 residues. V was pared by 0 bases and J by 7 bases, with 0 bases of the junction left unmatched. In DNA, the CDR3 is TGCAGTGCTAGAGAGACAGGGAATGAGCAGTTCTTC. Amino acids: CSARETGNEQFF.

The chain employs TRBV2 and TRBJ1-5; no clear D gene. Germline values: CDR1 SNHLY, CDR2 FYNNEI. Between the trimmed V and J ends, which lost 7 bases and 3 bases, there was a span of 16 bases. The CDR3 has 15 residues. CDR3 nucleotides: TGTGCCAGCAACTCCCAAGGAGGATTCAATCAGCCCCAGCATTTT. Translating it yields CASNSQGGFNQPQHF.

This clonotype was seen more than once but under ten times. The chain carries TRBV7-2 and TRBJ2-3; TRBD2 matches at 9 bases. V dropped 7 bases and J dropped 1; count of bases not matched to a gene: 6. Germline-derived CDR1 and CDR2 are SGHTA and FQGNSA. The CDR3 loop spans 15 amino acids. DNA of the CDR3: TGTGCCAGCACCCGTAGCGGGGGTCGCACAGATACGCAGTATTTT. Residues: CASTRSGGRTDTQYF. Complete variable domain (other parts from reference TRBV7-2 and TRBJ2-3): GAGVSQSPSNKVTEKGKDVELRCDPISGHTALYWYRQSLGQGLEFLIYFQGNSAPDKSGLPSDRFSAERTGGSVSTLTIQRTQQEDSAVYLCASTRSGGRTDTQYFGPGTRLTVL.

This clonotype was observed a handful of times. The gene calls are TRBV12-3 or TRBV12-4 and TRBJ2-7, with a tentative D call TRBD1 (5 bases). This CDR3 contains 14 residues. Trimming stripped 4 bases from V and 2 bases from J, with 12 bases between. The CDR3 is CASSSQGLTYEQYF. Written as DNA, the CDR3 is TGTGCCAGCAGTTCCCAGGGCCTTACCTACGAGCAGTACTTC.

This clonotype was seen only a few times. The CDR3 loop is CASSQQGTANEQFF. The CDR3 coding sequence is TGCGCCAGCAGCCAACAAGGGACCGCCAATGAGCAGTTCTTC. J is TRBJ2-1 and V is TRBV4-3, with D possibly called TRBD1 or TRBD2 (5 bases each). The CDR3 is made up of 14 amino acids. Trimming removed 2 bases at V and 6 bases at J, with 11 bases between. Per the germline V gene, CDR1 is LGHNA and CDR2 is YSLEER.

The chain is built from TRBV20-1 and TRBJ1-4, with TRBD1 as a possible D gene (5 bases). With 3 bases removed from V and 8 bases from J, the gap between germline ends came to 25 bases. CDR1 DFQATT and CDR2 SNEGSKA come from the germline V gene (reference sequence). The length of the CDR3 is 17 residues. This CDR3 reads CSASLQEGWSWKEKLFF. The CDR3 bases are TGCAGTGCTAGTCTCCAGGAGGGGTGGTCCTGGAAAGAAAAACTGTTTTTT.

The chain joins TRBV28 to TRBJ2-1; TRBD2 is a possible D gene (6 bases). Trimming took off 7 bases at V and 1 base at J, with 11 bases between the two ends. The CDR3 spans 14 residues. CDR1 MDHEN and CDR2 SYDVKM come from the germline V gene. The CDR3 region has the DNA TGTGCCAGCAACCGGGGGTATTCCTACAATGAGCAGTTCTTC. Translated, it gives CASNRGYSYNEQFF.

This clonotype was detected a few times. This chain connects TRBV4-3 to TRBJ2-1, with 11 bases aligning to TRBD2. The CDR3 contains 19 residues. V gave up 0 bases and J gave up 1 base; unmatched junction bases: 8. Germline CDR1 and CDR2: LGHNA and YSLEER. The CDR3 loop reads CASSQDFSGGAGSYNEQFF. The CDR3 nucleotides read TGCGCCAGCAGCCAAGATTTTAGCGGGGGGGCCGGTTCCTACAATGAGCAGTTCTTC.

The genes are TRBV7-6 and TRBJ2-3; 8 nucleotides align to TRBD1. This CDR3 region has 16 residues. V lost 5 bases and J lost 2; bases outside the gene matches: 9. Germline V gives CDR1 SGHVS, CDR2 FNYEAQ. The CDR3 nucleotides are TGTGCCAGCAGCCGCGCAGGGGGCGCAGACACAGATACGCAGTATTTT. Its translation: CASSRAGGADTDTQYF. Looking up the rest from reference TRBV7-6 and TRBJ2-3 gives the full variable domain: GAGVSQSPRYKVTKRGQDVALRCDPISGHVSLYWYRQALGQGPEFLTYFNYEAQQDKSGLPNDRFSAERPEGSISTLTIQRTEQRDSAMYRCASSRAGGADTDTQYFGPGTRLTVL.

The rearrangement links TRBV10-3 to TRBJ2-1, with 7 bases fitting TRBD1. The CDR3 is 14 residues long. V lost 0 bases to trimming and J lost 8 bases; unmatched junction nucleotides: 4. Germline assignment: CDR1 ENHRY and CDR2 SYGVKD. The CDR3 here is CAISESDRKDEQFF. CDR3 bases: TGTGCCATCAGTGAGTCGGACAGGAAAGATGAGCAGTTCTTC.

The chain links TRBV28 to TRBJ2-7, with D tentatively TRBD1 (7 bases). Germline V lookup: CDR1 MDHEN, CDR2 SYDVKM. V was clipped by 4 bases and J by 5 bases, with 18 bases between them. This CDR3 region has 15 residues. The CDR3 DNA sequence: TGTGCCAGCAGTTCCAGGGGGGAAAGGCGCCACGAGCAGTACTTC. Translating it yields CASSSRGERRHEQYF.

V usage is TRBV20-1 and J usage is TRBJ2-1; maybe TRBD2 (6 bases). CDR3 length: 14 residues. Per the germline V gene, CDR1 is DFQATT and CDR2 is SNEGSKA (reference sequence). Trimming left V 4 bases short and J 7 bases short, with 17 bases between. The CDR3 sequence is CSATLAGSMNEQFF. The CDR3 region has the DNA TGCAGTGCTACTCTCGCGGGATCCATGAATGAGCAGTTCTTC.

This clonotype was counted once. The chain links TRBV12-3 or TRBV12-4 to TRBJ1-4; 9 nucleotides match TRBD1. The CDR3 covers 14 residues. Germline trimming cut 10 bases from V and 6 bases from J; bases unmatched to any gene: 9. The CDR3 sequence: CANSRQGGDEKLFF. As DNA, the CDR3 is TGTGCCAACAGCAGACAGGGGGGGGATGAAAAACTGTTTTTT.